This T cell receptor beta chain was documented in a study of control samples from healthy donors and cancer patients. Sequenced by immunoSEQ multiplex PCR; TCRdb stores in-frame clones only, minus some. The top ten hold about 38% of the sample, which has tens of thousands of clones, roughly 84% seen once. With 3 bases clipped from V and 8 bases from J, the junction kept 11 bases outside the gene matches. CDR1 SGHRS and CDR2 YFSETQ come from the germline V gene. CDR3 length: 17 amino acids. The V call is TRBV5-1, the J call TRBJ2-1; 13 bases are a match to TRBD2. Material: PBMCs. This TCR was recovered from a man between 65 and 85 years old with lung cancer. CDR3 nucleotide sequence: TGCGCCAGCAGCTCATCCCCCACTAGCGGGGGGGCGGATGAGCAGTTCTTC. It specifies CASSSSPTSGGADEQFF.